The rows below give T cell receptor beta chains drawn from one sample of a study of regulatory T cells in long-lasting Graves disease. TCRdb itself ran the multiplex PCR reads through MiXCR, one entry per CDR3 protein. This sample has some 450,000 distinct CDR3 sequences, with 15% to 20% found just once. The data also belong to a second study, concerning T cells in Graves' hyperthyroidism and ophthalmopathy.

This material consisted of peripheral blood mononuclear cells (PBMCs), taken at new diagnosis, from a patient treated with antithyroid drugs. These receptors originate from a young woman with Graves disease. Both conserved end residues are part of each CDR3. The D gene is left open where the match is weak. For some rows the clone size is stated as once, few or many, or as a class when expanded; others skip it.

v_call	j_call	clone_size	d_call	cdr3_nt	cdr3_aa
TRBV7-9	TRBJ1-1	.	.	TGTGCCAGCAGCGCGCACTCCGGGGACACTGAAGCTTTCTTT	CASSAHSGDTEAFF
TRBV24-1	TRBJ2-1	many	TRBD2	TGTGCCACCAGAGGTCCCAGCGGGAGGGTCAATGAGCAGTTCTTC	CATRGPSGRVNEQFF
TRBV13	TRBJ1-6	.	.	TGTGCCAGCAGCTTAGGACGGTATAATTCACCCCTCCACTTT	CASSLGRYNSPLHF
TRBV4-1	TRBJ2-3	few	TRBD2	TGCGCCAGCAGTCCCTTTGGGACTAGCGGGGCTAGCACAGATACGCAGTATTTT	CASSPFGTSGASTDTQYF
TRBV28	TRBJ2-7	many	.	TGTGCCAGCACCAAAGGGTTCTACGAGCAGTACTTC	CASTKGFYEQYF
TRBV5-1	TRBJ2-7	many	.	TGCGCCAGCAGCTACGGGACAAACTACGAGCAGTACTTC	CASSYGTNYEQYF
TRBV20-1	TRBJ2-2	.	TRBD2	TGCAGTGCTAGAGCTAGCGGGAGGGCCTTCACCGGGGAGCTGTTTTTT	CSARASGRAFTGELFF
TRBV29-1	TRBJ2-1	many	.	TGCAGCGTTATCACTAGTTTTTATGAGCAGTTCTTC	CSVITSFYEQFF
TRBV2	TRBJ2-3	many	.	TGTGCCAGCAGTGCCCGTGTACTTGGAGATACGCAGTATTTT	CASSARVLGDTQYF
TRBV19	TRBJ2-7	.	TRBD2	TGTGCCAGTAGTGTCCTGGGGGGGGACGAGCAGTACTTC	CASSVLGGDEQYF
TRBV10-3	TRBJ2-7	many	TRBD2	TGTGCCACCCGATTGATAATAGCGGGAGGGGGCGAGCAGTACTTC	CATRLIIAGGGEQYF
TRBV27	TRBJ2-2	few	.	TGTGCCAGCAGTTTATTCCAGAGGGGGAACACCGGGGAGCTGTTTTTT	CASSLFQRGNTGELFF
TRBV6-1	TRBJ1-1	.	.	TGTGCCAGCAAGAACGGCAAGAACACTGAAGCTTTCTTT	CASKNGKNTEAFF
TRBV7-2	TRBJ2-6	.	.	TGTGCCAGCAGCCTTTACACCTCTGGGGCCAACGCCCTGACTTTC	CASSLYTSGANALTF
TRBV30	TRBJ1-5	many	.	TGTGCCTGGGCAATAAATAGCAATCAGCCCCAGCATTTT	CAWAINSNQPQHF
TRBV10-1	TRBJ2-2	many	.	TGCGCCAGCAGTGAGTCGGCGGCCACGGACACCGGGGAGCTGTTTTTT	CASSESAATDTGELFF
TRBV7-9	TRBJ1-2	.	.	TGTGCCAGTGGCAACTATGGCTACACCTTC	CASGNYGYTF
TRBV15	TRBJ1-5	many	.	TGTGCCACCAGCATATCGCCCCGTGAAGGACCGCTGTATAGCAATCAGCCCCAGCATTTT	CATSISPREGPLYSNQPQHF
TRBV4-3	TRBJ2-7	.	.	TGCGCCAGCAGCCAGGACGCTAGCCATAAGGCCTACGAGCAGTACTTC	CASSQDASHKAYEQYF
TRBV28	TRBJ2-3	many	.	TGTGCCAGCAGTTTCCCCACTAGGGAGTGGGACACAGATACGCAGTATTTT	CASSFPTREWDTDTQYF
TRBV7-2	TRBJ1-1	.	.	TGTGCCAGCAGCTTATACCCGGACCGATCCACTGAAGCTTTCTTT	CASSLYPDRSTEAFF
TRBV10-3	TRBJ1-1	many	.	TGTGCCATCAGCAGACAGGCGAACACTGAAGCTTTCTTT	CAISRQANTEAFF
TRBV9	TRBJ2-7	many	.	TGTGCCAGCAGCGTAGACACGGCCTCCTACGAGCAGTACTTC	CASSVDTASYEQYF
TRBV20-1	TRBJ2-1	.	TRBD2	TGCAGTGCCCGGTCTACTAGCGGGATGATCCACAATGAGCAGTTCTTC	CSARSTSGMIHNEQFF
TRBV5-1	TRBJ2-2	.	.	TGCGCCAGCAGCTTGTTAGGCCCCGGGGAGCTGTTTTTT	CASSLLGPGELFF
TRBV30	TRBJ1-2	many	.	TGTGCCTGGACAACGGGACACACAAACTATGGCTACACCTTC	CAWTTGHTNYGYTF
TRBV28	TRBJ2-1	few	TRBD1	TGTGCCGCGGGTAGCAGGGGGACCTACAATGAGCAGTTCTTC	CAAGSRGTYNEQFF
TRBV5-1	TRBJ2-7	many	TRBD1	TGCGCCAGCAGCTTGGGTACCGGGACAGGGGTGGACGAGCAGTACTTC	CASSLGTGTGVDEQYF